This record concerns one T cell receptor (beta chain) sequence. This clonotype showed up many times. There is no known antigen for this receptor. The sample holds no much larger clone one base away, and base qualities are not on file. These reads were obtained on an Illumina HiSeq 2500. Quantitative 5'-RACE with molecular barcodes was used to prepare TCR beta libraries. As for how the authors treated the data: A new computational method, built on a probabilistic model of VDJ rearrangement, was used to identify disease-linked TCR variants. TCRdb reran the public reads through fastp at Q25 and MiXCR, keeping productive beta chains. All rows with the same CDR3 protein become a single entry with the most common DNA and genes. The V and J calls and clone size come from TCRdb's table, not from the authors' own analysis. This sample has under 85,000 distinct CDR3 sequences in its table, and approximately 5.3% of those were observed once. About 2.2% of the sample is taken by the ten largest.

This sample is part of a study of CD8 T cells in ankylosing spondylitis (dated by TCRdb to 2017 to 2019). For the wider study: T cell receptor beta repertoires were profiled in healthy donors and ankylosing spondylitis patients so that disease-linked TCR variants could be found. Peripheral blood samples were taken, and synovial fluid was additionally collected from ankylosing spondylitis patients. In total, the full study cohort was made up of 100 to 140 healthy donors and 25 ankylosing spondylitis patients.

The germline V gene (reference sequence) specifies WNHNN as CDR1 and SYGVQD as CDR2. The trim is 6 bases for V and 7 bases for J, with a gap of 15 bases between the germline ends. From cysteine to phenylalanine, the CDR3 is 13 amino acids long. Only CDR3 DNA is held: 39 bases, read in frame from base 1. Broader findings and caveats from the paper: In peripheral blood, the disease-linked clones were found at relatively low frequencies and had a CD8+ phenotype. Some of the motif variants had been reported before in the synovial fluid and blood of reactive arthritis patients, a finding that suggests common disease-initiation mechanisms. According to the report, matched synovial fluid samples from ankylosing spondylitis patients were significantly enriched for the disease-linked clones. A TCR beta motif of about eight highly homologous amino acid variants appeared characteristic of blood from ankylosing spondylitis patients.

This sequence was found in a male donor with ankylosing spondylitis or in good health (not recorded which). The chain was built from TRBV10-1 and TRBJ2-5, and perhaps TRBD2 as D gene, on 6 matching bases. The specimen was blood, either unsorted or a sorted T cell fraction (not recorded which). The nucleotide sequence is TGCGCCAGCAGCGGGGACTCCGGAGGGACCCAGTACTTC. This is translated as CASSGDSGGTQYF.